These 18 T cell receptor beta chains came from one sample sequenced in a study of OX40 agonist ivuxolimab in advanced cancers. Sequencing was performed with immunoSEQ multiplex PCR; in TCRdb, only in-frame clones are kept and a portion is missing. In the table there are some 100,000 clones, around 84% of which are singletons. The source material was CD4+ or CD8+ T cells sorted from blood, sampled in a trial of the OX40 agonist ivuxolimab. The receptors were sampled from an adult with an advanced solid tumor such as melanoma, head and neck, liver or kidney cancer.

The rearrangement links TRBV2 to TRBJ1-1; D ambiguous. The CDR3 has 13 amino acids. Germline CDR1 and CDR2: SNHLY and FYNNEI. V was clipped by 4 bases and J by 1 base, with 7 bases between them. The CDR3 bases are TGTGCCAGCAGTGCCTATTCGAACACTGAAGCTTTCTTT. It is translated as CASSAYSNTEAFF.

The chain combines TRBV9 with TRBJ2-7; TRBD2 is a possible D gene (6 bases). V lost 9 bases, J lost 0 bases, and 25 bases lay in between. This CDR3 region has 17 residues. In germline, CDR1 is SGDLS, CDR2 YYNGEE. In DNA form, the CDR3 reads TGTGCCATCCTAAGTATTAGCGGCCCACCACCCTCCTACGAGCAGTACTTC. It translates to CAILSISGPPPSYEQYF. The full variable domain, with the rest looked up from reference TRBV9 and TRBJ2-7, is DSGVTQTPKHLITATGQRVTLRCSPRSGDLSVYWYQQSLDQGLQFLIQYYNGEERAKGNILERFSAQQFPDLHSELNLSSLELGDSALYFCAILSISGPPPSYEQYFGPGTRLTVT.

V is TRBV19 and J is TRBJ1-1; maybe TRBD1 (6 bases). The CDR3 sequence is 14 residues long. Trimming shortened V by 0 bases and J by 3 bases, and 8 bases separated the two germline ends. CDR1 is LNHDA and CDR2 is SQIVND in the germline V gene (reference sequence). The DNA of the CDR3 is TGTGCCAGTAGTATAGATACAGGGTACACTGAAGCTTTCTTT. Translating it yields CASSIDTGYTEAFF.

V gene TRBV28 combines with J gene TRBJ2-7; D is unresolved. The ends were cut back, 7 bases at V and 9 bases at J, with 16 bases in the middle. CDR1 and CDR2 (germline): MDHEN, SYDVKM. The CDR3 loop spans 12 amino acids. The CDR3 nucleotides are TGTGCCAGCAATGATCCACGGTTAGGGCAGTACTTC. Translating gives CASNDPRLGQYF.

The rearrangement uses TRBV10-3 and TRBJ2-3; possibly TRBD1 for D (5 bases). The V and J ends lost 3 bases and 5 bases respectively, with 15 bases between them. CDR3 length equals 15 residues. Germline V gene lookup returns CDR1 ENHRY and CDR2 SYGVKD. The DNA for the CDR3 is TGTGCCATCAGTGATTACCAGGACATGGGAGATACGCAGTATTTT. Residues: CAISDYQDMGDTQYF.

The chain is built from TRBV5-4 and TRBJ1-4, with no clear D. V was cut by 0 bases and J by 0 bases, with 9 bases left in between. The CDR3 length is 16 residues. Germline CDR1 is SGHNT and CDR2 is YYREEE (reference sequence). CDR3 in amino acids: CASSLAGTSTNEKLFF. DNA of the CDR3: TGTGCCAGCAGCTTGGCCGGCACGTCAACTAATGAAAAACTGTTTTTT.

This clone showed up just a few times. The chain links TRBV30 to TRBJ2-5; 8 bases are shared with TRBD2. The CDR3 contains 13 residues. Looked up from germline, CDR1 is GTSNPN and CDR2 is SVGIG (reference sequence). V shed 5 bases and J 7 bases; nucleotides not matched to a gene: 9. In DNA, the CDR3 is TGTGCCTGGGGGAGCGGGGCGGGAGGGACCCAGTACTTC. This codes for CAWGSGAGGTQYF.

V gene TRBV10-3 combines with J gene TRBJ2-5; D not resolved. Germline V CDR1 and CDR2: ENHRY, SYGVKD. The CDR3 is 14 residues long. Trimming stripped 4 bases from V and 1 base from J, with 10 bases between. The DNA of the CDR3 is TGTGCCATCAGTGGGGAACAGTCCCAAGAGACCCAGTACTTC. It translates to CAISGEQSQETQYF.

The V call is TRBV15, the J call TRBJ2-3; D possibly corresponds to TRBD2 (5 bases). The CDR3 consists of 13 residues. Germline loops: CDR1 LNHNV, CDR2 YYDKDF (reference sequence). The germline V and J ends were trimmed by 8 bases and 3 bases, with 12 bases remaining between them. The CDR3 reads CATRRTLTDTQYF. In DNA form, the CDR3 reads TGTGCCACCCGTAGGACTCTGACAGATACGCAGTATTTT.

The chain joins TRBV28 to TRBJ1-3; D is unclear. V lost 5 bases to trimming and J lost 3 bases, with 11 bases between them. Germline CDR1 reads MDHEN; CDR2 reads SYDVKM. The CDR3 has 14 residues. Here the CDR3 DNA reads TGTGCCAGCAGTCCAGGACGGAATGGAAACACCATATATTTT. Its protein product is CASSPGRNGNTIYF.

V is TRBV5-4 and J is TRBJ2-5; the match to TRBD2 covers 9 bases. Germline V gene lookup returns CDR1 SGHNT and CDR2 YYREEE (reference sequence). Losses at the gene ends were 4 bases for V and 0 bases for J; bases not matched to a gene: 4. This CDR3 contains 15 residues. The CDR3 sequence is CASSASGRYQETQYF. CDR3 sequence (DNA): TGTGCCAGCAGCGCCAGCGGGAGGTACCAAGAGACCCAGTACTTC.

This clone appeared a few times. For the CDR3, the DNA is TGTGCCAGCAGCCCGTCAGCGGGAGCCTACGAGCAGTACTTC. It codes for CASSPSAGAYEQYF. This chain links TRBV4-2 with TRBJ2-7; 8 nucleotides agree with TRBD2. The CDR3 extends over 14 amino acids. Per the germline V gene, CDR1 is LGHNA and CDR2 is YNFKEQ. With V trimmed by 4 bases and J by 2 bases, 4 bases remained unmatched.

The chain joins TRBV21-1 to TRBJ2-1; TRBD2, the table's D call, lacks a check against the DNA. TRBV21-1 is recorded as a pseudogene. This CDR3 has 13 amino acids. The CDR3, as DNA: TGTGCCAGCAGCAAAGATGGGGGGGATGAGCAGTTCTTC. It translates to CASSKDGGDEQFF.

V is TRBV27 and J is TRBJ2-7, with D possibly being TRBD2 (5 bases). Trimming removed 6 bases at V and 5 bases at J, with 20 bases between. Per the germline V gene, CDR1 is MNHEY and CDR2 is SMNVEV (reference sequence). This CDR3 has 15 residues. CDR3 sequence reads: CASRREPLASHEQYF. The CDR3 DNA sequence: TGTGCCAGCAGACGGGAACCTTTAGCGTCCCACGAGCAGTACTTC.

The chain recombines TRBV5-5 with TRBJ1-4; D perhaps matches TRBD1 (6 bases). V gave up 5 bases and J gave up 12 bases, with 14 bases separating them. The CDR3 runs 12 residues. CDR1 and CDR2 from the germline V gene are SGHKS and YYEKEE (reference sequence). The CDR3, as DNA: TGTGCCAGCAGACCTACAGGGCCACAACTGTTTTTT. Residues: CASRPTGPQLFF.

This clone turned up a few times. The chain employs TRBV27 and TRBJ2-7, with D uncertain. Trimming removed 4 bases from V and 0 bases from J, with 13 bases in between. The germline CDR1 and CDR2 sequences are MNHEY and SMNVEV (reference sequence). CDR3 size: 15 residues. The CDR3 region has the DNA TGTGCCAGCAGTTGGTCCCCCAGAGGCTCCTACGAGCAGTACTTC. Residues: CASSWSPRGSYEQYF.

The chain carries TRBV4-2 and TRBJ2-4; D possibly uses TRBD1 or TRBD2 (5 bases each). The CDR3 consists of 16 residues. Trimming took off 6 bases at V and 0 bases at J, with 15 bases between the two ends. Per germline, CDR1 LGHNA and CDR2 YNFKEQ. CDR3 loop: CASRSGEGRAKNIQYF. DNA of the CDR3: TGTGCCAGCAGGTCAGGAGAGGGACGAGCCAAAAACATTCAGTACTTC.

The gene calls are TRBV19 and TRBJ2-1; D may be TRBD2 (6 bases). Trimming pared 2 bases from V and 8 bases from J, leaving 19 bases between. There are 16 residues in the CDR3. The germline CDR1 and CDR2 sequences are LNHDA and SQIVND (reference sequence). The CDR3 sequence is CASSISRGGARHEQFF. In DNA form, the CDR3 reads TGTGCCAGTAGTATATCTAGAGGCGGGGCACGACATGAGCAGTTCTTC.